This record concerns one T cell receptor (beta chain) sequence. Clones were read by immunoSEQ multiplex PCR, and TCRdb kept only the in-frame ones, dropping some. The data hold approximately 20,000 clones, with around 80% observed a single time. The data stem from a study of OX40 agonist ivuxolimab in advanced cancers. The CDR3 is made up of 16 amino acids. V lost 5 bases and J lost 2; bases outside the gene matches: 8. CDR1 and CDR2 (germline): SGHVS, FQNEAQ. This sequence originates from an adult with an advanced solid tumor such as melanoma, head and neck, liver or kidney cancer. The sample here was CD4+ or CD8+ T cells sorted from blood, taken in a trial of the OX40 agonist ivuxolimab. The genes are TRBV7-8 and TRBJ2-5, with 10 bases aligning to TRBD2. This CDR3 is CASSAPSGGPQETQYF. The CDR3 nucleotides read TGTGCCAGCAGCGCGCCTAGCGGGGGCCCTCAAGAGACCCAGTACTTC.